This entry features one TCR beta chain sequence. TCRdb analysed the RT-PCR reads with MiXCR anew, one entry per CDR3 protein. The table lists roughly 190,000 distinct CDR3 sequences, less than 45% of them singletons. The data originate from a study of patients and donors after allogeneic stem cell transplantation. The CDR3 loop spans 16 amino acids. After removal of 4 bases from V and 3 bases from J, the junction contained 5 bases not matched to a gene. Germline CDR1 is SNHLY and CDR2 is FYNNEI. V usage is TRBV2 and J usage is TRBJ1-3, with 11 bases fitting TRBD1. Sequencing was carried out using blood, either unsorted or a sorted T cell fraction (not recorded which). This receptor was taken from a human donor who was either an allogeneic HSCT recipient or a stem cell or donor lymphocyte infusion donor (not recorded which). It is not recorded whose cells these are; they may come from a transplant donor. The CDR3, as DNA: TGTGCCAGCAGTGCGGACAGGGGGCAGCGTGGAAACACCATATATTTT. Its translation: CASSADRGQRGNTIYF.